The sequence of this T cell receptor (beta chain) was determined in a study of blood T cell repertoires in COVID-19. Study-wide context: PBMCs, B-cell-depleted T cells, or T cells were the source of the cDNA or gDNA that made up the material.

Sequencing was performed with immunoSEQ multiplex PCR; in TCRdb, only in-frame clones are kept and a portion is missing. The table lists about 210,000 clones, approximately 85% of them singletons. This CDR3 contains 11 residues. Trimming removed 5 bases at V and 7 bases at J, with 9 bases between. Germline CDR1 reads SNHLY; CDR2 reads FYNNEI. This chain connects TRBV2 to TRBJ2-7; D is possibly TRBD2 (5 bases). The sample consisted of peripheral blood. The sequence was collected from a woman aged 70-85 years with COVID-19, enrolled during active disease. The CDR3: CASSWPGEQYF. The CDR3 DNA sequence: TGTGCCAGCAGTTGGCCGGGGGAGCAGTACTTC.